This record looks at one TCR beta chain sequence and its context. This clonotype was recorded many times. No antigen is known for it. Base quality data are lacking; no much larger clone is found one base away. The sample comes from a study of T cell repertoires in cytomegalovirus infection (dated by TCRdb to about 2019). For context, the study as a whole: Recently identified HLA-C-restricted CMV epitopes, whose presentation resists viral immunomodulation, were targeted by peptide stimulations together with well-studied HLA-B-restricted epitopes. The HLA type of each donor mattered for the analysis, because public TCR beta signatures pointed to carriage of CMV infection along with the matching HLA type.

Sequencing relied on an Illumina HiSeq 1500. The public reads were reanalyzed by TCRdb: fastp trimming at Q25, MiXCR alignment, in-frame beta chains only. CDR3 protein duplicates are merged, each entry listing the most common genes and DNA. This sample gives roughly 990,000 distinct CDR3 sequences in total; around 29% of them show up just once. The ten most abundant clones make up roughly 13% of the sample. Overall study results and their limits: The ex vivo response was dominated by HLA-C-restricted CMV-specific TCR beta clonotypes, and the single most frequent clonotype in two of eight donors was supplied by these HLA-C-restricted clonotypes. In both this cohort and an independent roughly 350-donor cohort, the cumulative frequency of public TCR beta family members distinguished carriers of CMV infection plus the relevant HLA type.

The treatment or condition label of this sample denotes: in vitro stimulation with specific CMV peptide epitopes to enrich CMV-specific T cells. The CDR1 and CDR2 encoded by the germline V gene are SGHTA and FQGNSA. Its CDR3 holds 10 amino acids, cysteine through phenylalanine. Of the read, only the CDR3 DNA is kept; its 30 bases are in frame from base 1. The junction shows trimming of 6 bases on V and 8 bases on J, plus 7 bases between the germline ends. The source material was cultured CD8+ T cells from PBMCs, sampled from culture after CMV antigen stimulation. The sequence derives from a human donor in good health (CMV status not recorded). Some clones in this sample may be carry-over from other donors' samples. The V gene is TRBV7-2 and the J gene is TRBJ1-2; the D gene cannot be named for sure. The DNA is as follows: TGTGCCAGCAGGGGTACGGGCTACACCTTC. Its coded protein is CASRGTGYTF.